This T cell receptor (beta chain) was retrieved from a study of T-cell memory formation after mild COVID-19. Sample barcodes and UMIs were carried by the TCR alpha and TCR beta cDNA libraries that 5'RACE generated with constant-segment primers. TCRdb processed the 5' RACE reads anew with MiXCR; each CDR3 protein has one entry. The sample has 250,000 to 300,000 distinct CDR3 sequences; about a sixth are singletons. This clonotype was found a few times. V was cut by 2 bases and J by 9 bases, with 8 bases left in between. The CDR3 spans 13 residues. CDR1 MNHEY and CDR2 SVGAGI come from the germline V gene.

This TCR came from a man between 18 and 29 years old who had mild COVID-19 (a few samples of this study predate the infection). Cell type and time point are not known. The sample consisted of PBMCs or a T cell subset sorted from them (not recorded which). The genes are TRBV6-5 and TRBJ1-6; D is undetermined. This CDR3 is CASSYTRRSPLHF. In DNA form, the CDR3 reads TGTGCCAGCAGTTACACCAGGCGTTCACCCCTCCACTTT.